Included here is one T cell receptor (beta chain) sequence, with context. Its cognate antigen is unknown. This CDR3 is built from 16 residues. Unmatched junction bases numbered 11, after V lost 4 bases and J lost 1 base. Germline values: CDR1 SQVTM, CDR2 ANQGSEA. The data stem from a study of identical twins. It was template switching that added a universal primer site, and there were unique molecular identifiers on the cDNA. TCRdb processed the 5' RACE reads anew with MiXCR; each CDR3 protein has one entry. The profile shows around 570,000 distinct CDR3 sequences, more than 9% of them singletons. General observations from the study: Among monozygotic twins, out-of-frame TCR alpha sharing exceeded what models predicted.

These data were also filed under a second study, of yellow fever vaccine responses in identical twins.

The receptor comes from a woman younger than 35 in good health. Sequenced material: PBMCs. The chain combines TRBV29-1 with TRBJ1-1; 8 nucleotides match TRBD1. DNA for the CDR3: TGCAGCGTTGTTGGACAGGGCGGGAGAAGGAACACTGAAGCTTTCTTT. The encoded protein is CSVVGQGGRRNTEAFF.